This T cell receptor beta chain derives from a study of T cells in Graves' hyperthyroidism and ophthalmopathy. RNA transcripts yielded amplified TCR beta CDR3 regions. With the HTBI primer set, the TCR CDR3 went through a first round of RT-PCR. TCRdb re-called the multiplex PCR reads through MiXCR, storing one row per CDR3 protein. The sample contains 300,000 to 450,000 distinct CDR3 sequences, more than 15% of which appear only once. On this clonotype itself: This may be a read error, as it is one base from a much larger clone.

The blood sample dates from first hyperthyroidism diagnosis, preceding any ophthalmopathy symptoms. The CDR3 is 14 amino acids. CDR1 is SEHNR and CDR2 is FQNEAQ in the germline V gene (reference sequence). Sequencing was done on a sample of blood. The rearrangement links TRBV7-9 to TRBJ2-5; TRBD2 aligns across 12 bases. This TCR was recovered from a woman in her late teens or twenties with Graves' hyperthyroidism that later progressed to Graves' ophthalmopathy. The CDR3 is CVTATSGSQETQYF. In DNA form, the CDR3 reads TGTGTCACCGCGACTAGCGGGAGCCAAGAGACCCAGTACTTC.